One T cell receptor (beta chain) is described in this entry. There are many counts of this clonotype. Its antigen is currently not known. No clone much larger than this one lies a single base away; base qualities are absent. Read against the paper, the sample's treatment or condition label means: allogeneic hematopoietic cell transplantation with graft depleted of TCRalphabeta T cells and CD19 B cells. Transplant recipients were children who received TCRalphabeta/CD19-depleted allogeneic hematopoietic cell grafts. The record originates from a study of T-cell reconstitution after alpha-beta-depleted transplantation in children (dated by TCRdb to between 2015 and 2016). Describing the broader study: Using TCR repertoire profiling, the study followed T-cell immune reconstitution in a quantitative way in children after TCRalphabeta/CD19-depleted allogeneic hematopoietic cell transplantation.

The full study reports these points: In some patients, the high TCRbeta diversity seen at day 60 was put down to recipient T cells and intrathymic progenitors that had survived conditioning. Apparently early alphabetaT-cell count recovery about two months after transplant reportedly relied on only several hundred rapidly expanded clones derived from non-depleted graft cells. Over the following months the frequencies of hyperexpanded clones went down, and after one year T-cell counts and TCRbeta diversity were mostly credited to newly produced T cells.

The library was obtained by PCR. Data came from an Illumina HiSeq 2500. TCR library preparation used molecular barcoding, with unique molecular identifiers applied to normalize quantification of the TCRbeta repertoire. The public reads were reprocessed in TCRdb via fastp at Q25 and MiXCR, keeping in-frame beta chains. Rows are unified per CDR3 protein, each entry keeping the most common DNA and genes. For this sample there are around 670,000 distinct CDR3 sequences; 10% to 15% appear just once. About 0.77% of the sample goes to the ten largest clones. CDR3 length: 14 amino acids, cysteine to phenylalanine. The entry retains the CDR3 DNA only, 42 bases that are in frame from base 1. Relative to germline, V is 7 bases shorter and J is 1 base shorter, with 14 bases between their ends. Via the germline V gene, CDR1 is SQVTM and CDR2 ANQGSEA.

This TCR derives from a girl aged 2 to 9 with congenital amegakaryocytic thrombocytopenia, due to receive a stem cell transplant. Sequencing used PBMCs, obtained before TCRalphabeta/CD19-depleted stem cell transplant. The sequence is built from TRBV29-1 and TRBJ2-1, and the D gene may be TRBD1, 6 bases matching. CDR3 loop: CSGVQGQSYNEQFF. The base sequence is TGCAGCGGCGTACAGGGTCAATCCTACAATGAGCAGTTCTTC.